This TCR beta chain was found in a study of spatial heterogeneity in lung cancer. Time point here: blood at routine non-recurrence follow-up after resection. No cells were sorted before sequencing. The whole RNA sequenced was extracted from tumor, nontumor lung or frozen PBMC. TCRdb re-called the 5' RACE reads through MiXCR, storing one row per CDR3 protein. The sample carries more than 95,000 distinct CDR3 sequences, 10% to 15% recorded once. Many counts were recorded for this clonotype. Germline assignment: CDR1 MDHEN and CDR2 SYDVKM. Trimming removed 3 bases at V and 1 base at J, with 6 bases between. This CDR3 is built from 13 residues.

The starting material was PBMCs, obtained at follow-up. The sequence came from a male donor with early-stage non-small cell lung cancer. This chain uses TRBV28 with TRBJ1-1; D is ambiguous. The CDR3 sequence is CASSFRPNTEAFF. Here the CDR3 DNA reads TGTGCCAGCAGTTTTCGGCCGAACACTGAAGCTTTCTTT.